This T cell receptor beta chain came from a study of metastatic and nonmetastatic thyroid tumors. Background on the study: Repertoires were compared across blood and tumor or nodule tissue from malignant and benign thyroid patients.

By share, this clone counts as medium-sized. Thyroid surgery was performed in patients who had received no treatment beforehand. TCRdb re-called the PCR reads with MiXCR. The sample consists of roughly 30,000 clones, roughly 19% of them appearing once. The V end lost 2 bases, the J end lost 4 bases, and 17 bases lay between the germline ends. Germline V CDR1 and CDR2: MNHEY, SVGEGT. There are 17 residues in the CDR3. Material: blood. The genes are TRBV6-2 or TRBV6-3 and TRBJ2-2; D is undetermined. The source of this sequence is a female donor with papillary thyroid cancer or a benign thyroid nodule (not recorded which). Some clones in this sample may be carry-over from other donors' samples. For the CDR3, the DNA is TGTGCCAGCAGTTACGATTACCCTAAAAGAGGCACCGGGGAGCTGTTTTTT. It translates to CASSYDYPKRGTGELFF.